A selection of T cell receptor beta chains follows, all from one sample in a study of control samples from healthy donors and cancer patients. Generated by immunoSEQ multiplex PCR, the TCRdb table keeps only in-frame clones and is missing some. The sample carries 80,000 to 100,000 clones, roughly 92% recorded once. Sequencing was performed on blood. These receptors were taken from a human donor in good health. The donor label of this sample is uncertain. CDR3s include the opening cysteine and the closing phenylalanine or tryptophan. The order of the fields is V gene, CDR3 length, J gene, D gene, CDR3 protein. The D gene is left open where the match is weak.

v_gene: TRBV27; len: 15; j_gene: TRBJ1-2; d_gene: NA; CDR3aa: CASSMPGQGLYGYTF
v_gene: TRBV19; len: 13; j_gene: TRBJ2-5; d_gene: TRBD2; CDR3aa: CASRPRGGETQYF
v_gene: TRBV19; len: 17; j_gene: TRBJ2-3; d_gene: TRBD1; CDR3aa: CASGVIKGQGRGDTQYF
v_gene: TRBV24-1; len: 15; j_gene: TRBJ2-1; d_gene: NA; CDR3aa: CATSEDRAVLNEQFF
v_gene: TRBV5-5; len: 16; j_gene: TRBJ2-3; d_gene: NA; CDR3aa: CASSLGNSGFADTQYF
v_gene: TRBV3-1/TRBV3-2; len: 16; j_gene: TRBJ2-2; d_gene: NA; CDR3aa: CASSQAPGRITGELFF
v_gene: TRBV7-9; len: 15; j_gene: TRBJ2-1; d_gene: NA; CDR3aa: CASSTTGTADNEQFF
v_gene: TRBV12-3/TRBV12-4; len: 13; j_gene: TRBJ1-1; d_gene: TRBD1; CDR3aa: CASSLIGGSEAFF
v_gene: TRBV5-1; len: 13; j_gene: TRBJ2-5; d_gene: NA; CDR3aa: CASSVGTPETQYF
v_gene: TRBV28; len: 15; j_gene: TRBJ1-4; d_gene: NA; CDR3aa: CASSLAGDLGGKLFF
v_gene: TRBV4-2; len: 15; j_gene: TRBJ2-3; d_gene: NA; CDR3aa: CASSQVTVSTDTQYF
v_gene: TRBV27; len: 13; j_gene: TRBJ1-2; d_gene: NA; CDR3aa: CASRALVNYGYTF
v_gene: TRBV6-6; len: 15; j_gene: TRBJ2-1; d_gene: NA; CDR3aa: CASRIQGFPYNEQFF
v_gene: TRBV6-5; len: 14; j_gene: TRBJ2-3; d_gene: NA; CDR3aa: CASRPGPRTDTQYF
v_gene: TRBV9; len: 16; j_gene: TRBJ2-2; d_gene: TRBD1; CDR3aa: CASSVSGQGTTGELFF
v_gene: TRBV18; len: 16; j_gene: TRBJ1-2; d_gene: NA; CDR3aa: CASSPAAGGTIYGYTF
v_gene: TRBV10-3; len: 15; j_gene: TRBJ2-2; d_gene: NA; CDR3aa: CAIRDPQGNTGELFF
v_gene: TRBV9; len: 13; j_gene: TRBJ1-1; d_gene: NA; CDR3aa: CASSSETGAAAFF
v_gene: TRBV19; len: 14; j_gene: TRBJ1-3; d_gene: NA; CDR3aa: CASSIGGPGNTIYF
v_gene: TRBV5-1; len: 17; j_gene: TRBJ2-5; d_gene: TRBD2; CDR3aa: CASSLDPRGGLVETQYF
v_gene: TRBV9; len: 14; j_gene: TRBJ2-1; d_gene: NA; CDR3aa: CASSPGHPLSVQFF
v_gene: TRBV18; len: 13; j_gene: TRBJ1-5; d_gene: NA; CDR3aa: CASSAGQDQPQHF
v_gene: TRBV12-3/TRBV12-4; len: 12; j_gene: TRBJ2-7; d_gene: NA; CDR3aa: CASSLQGYEQYF
v_gene: TRBV10-3; len: 13; j_gene: TRBJ2-3; d_gene: NA; CDR3aa: CAIQEAWTDTQYF
v_gene: TRBV24-1; len: 14; j_gene: TRBJ2-3; d_gene: TRBD1; CDR3aa: CATGGQGGSDTQYF
v_gene: TRBV19; len: 13; j_gene: TRBJ2-3; d_gene: NA; CDR3aa: CASSPGRADTQYF
v_gene: TRBV14; len: 17; j_gene: TRBJ2-3; d_gene: NA; CDR3aa: CASSQWARRTPEDTQYF
v_gene: TRBV6-4; len: 17; j_gene: TRBJ2-5; d_gene: TRBD1; CDR3aa: CASSPKWTGAFEETQYF
v_gene: TRBV7-6; len: 15; j_gene: TRBJ2-1; d_gene: NA; CDR3aa: CASSLSTSSYNEQFF
v_gene: TRBV13; len: 12; j_gene: TRBJ2-5; d_gene: TRBD2; CDR3aa: CASGTSGETQYF
v_gene: TRBV5-1; len: 12; j_gene: TRBJ1-2; d_gene: NA; CDR3aa: CASSLGREGYTF
v_gene: TRBV5-5; len: 15; j_gene: TRBJ2-7; d_gene: TRBD2; CDR3aa: CASSLSRAGAYEQYF
v_gene: TRBV11-2; len: 12; j_gene: TRBJ2-3; d_gene: NA; CDR3aa: CASSLWQDTQYF
v_gene: TRBV19; len: 11; j_gene: TRBJ2-1; d_gene: TRBD2; CDR3aa: CASGLAGSRFF
v_gene: TRBV4-3; len: 15; j_gene: TRBJ1-3; d_gene: NA; CDR3aa: CASSQGFDSGNTIYF
v_gene: TRBV5-4; len: 14; j_gene: TRBJ1-4; d_gene: NA; CDR3aa: CASSPQGGNEKLFF
v_gene: TRBV10-1; len: 14; j_gene: TRBJ2-3; d_gene: NA; CDR3aa: CASSGERGTDTQYF
v_gene: TRBV15; len: 15; j_gene: TRBJ1-5; d_gene: TRBD1; CDR3aa: CATSQDRGSAQPQHF
v_gene: TRBV23-1; len: 17; j_gene: TRBJ1-2; d_gene: TRBD1; CDR3aa: CASSQFTPGTGLDGYTF
v_gene: TRBV3-1/TRBV3-2; len: 16; j_gene: TRBJ2-3; d_gene: NA; CDR3aa: CASSQAPSGGTDTQYF
v_gene: TRBV5-5; len: 15; j_gene: TRBJ2-3; d_gene: NA; CDR3aa: CASSQPTGRIDTQYF
v_gene: TRBV19; len: 14; j_gene: TRBJ2-2; d_gene: NA; CDR3aa: CASSLLLITGELFF
v_gene: TRBV25-1; len: 17; j_gene: TRBJ2-1; d_gene: NA; CDR3aa: CASSEVNRVVPLNEQFF
v_gene: TRBV20-1; len: 15; j_gene: TRBJ1-2; d_gene: NA; CDR3aa: CSASSPDSATHGYTF
v_gene: TRBV2; len: 14; j_gene: TRBJ1-5; d_gene: NA; CDR3aa: CASRTLGTQGPQHF
v_gene: TRBV5-8; len: 16; j_gene: TRBJ1-5; d_gene: NA; CDR3aa: CASSLGGYRSNQPQHF
v_gene: TRBV19; len: 15; j_gene: TRBJ2-5; d_gene: TRBD2; CDR3aa: CASSIAGGRQETQYF
v_gene: TRBV7-9; len: 15; j_gene: TRBJ2-3; d_gene: NA; CDR3aa: CASSLDGGAADTQYF
v_gene: TRBV29-1; len: 14; j_gene: TRBJ2-3; d_gene: TRBD1; CDR3aa: CSVVDRASTDTQYF
v_gene: TRBV4-1; len: 14; j_gene: TRBJ2-5; d_gene: TRBD1; CDR3aa: CASSDDRDGETQYF
v_gene: TRBV18; len: 13; j_gene: TRBJ1-2; d_gene: NA; CDR3aa: CASSPTPEGGYTF
v_gene: TRBV25-1; len: 14; j_gene: TRBJ2-7; d_gene: NA; CDR3aa: CASSAQGSSYEQYF
v_gene: TRBV6-4; len: 15; j_gene: TRBJ2-5; d_gene: TRBD2; CDR3aa: CASSETSGGQETQYF
v_gene: TRBV10-3; len: 17; j_gene: TRBJ1-5; d_gene: TRBD1; CDR3aa: CAISEHADRGVRQPQHF
v_gene: TRBV18; len: 12; j_gene: TRBJ1-1; d_gene: NA; CDR3aa: CASSPLNTEAFF
v_gene: TRBV19; len: 14; j_gene: TRBJ2-1; d_gene: TRBD2; CDR3aa: CASIGGGLGNEQFF
v_gene: TRBV27; len: 15; j_gene: TRBJ1-4; d_gene: TRBD1; CDR3aa: CASNGTGRGLEKLFF
v_gene: TRBV12-5; len: 14; j_gene: TRBJ1-1; d_gene: NA; CDR3aa: CASGPGRGDTEVFF